This T cell receptor (beta chain) appears in the sequencing data of a study of control samples from healthy donors and cancer patients. Libraries were prepared by immunoSEQ multiplex PCR; TCRdb keeps only in-frame clonotypes and omits some of them. The sample lists more than 95,000 clones, about 94% occurring once. This CDR3 has 15 residues. Trimming left V 2 bases short and J 5 bases short, with 13 bases between. Germline V CDR1 and CDR2: SGHDT, YYEEEE. V usage is TRBV5-6 and J usage is TRBJ2-2, with D possibly matching TRBD2 (6 bases). The sequenced sample consisted of blood. The receptor's source is a man aged 25 to 40 in good health. The CDR3 nucleotides are TGTGCCAGCAGCTTTGTTCGGGGGAGGACCGGGGAGCTGTTTTTT. It encodes CASSFVRGRTGELFF.